Each of the 14 T cell receptor beta chains below was sequenced from the same sample in a study of vaccination and CD4 T cells after COVID-19. Their recognized antigens are unknown. Treatment: approximately nine-day PBMC culture with coronavirus spike peptide pools or control peptides (ViraFEST assay). One should note that the unexposed donor's CD4+ T cells were collected before the COVID-19 pandemic (2011-2018). Sequenced with the Oncomine TCR Beta short-read assay was DNA taken from cultured CD4+ T cells. Cultures of CD4+ T cells served as the source for extracting genomic DNA. TCRdb reanalysed the PCR reads using MiXCR and keeps one entry per CDR3 protein. Counted here are about 6,800 distinct CDR3 sequences, approximately 31% occurring once; the ten biggest clones make up 11%. The sequenced material came from CD4+ T cells from blood, cultured in vitro. These receptors all stem from a human donor in good health.

The chain recombines TRBV4-1 with TRBJ2-7; 9 nucleotides agree with TRBD2. Losses at the gene ends were 4 bases for V and 2 bases for J; bases not matched to a gene: 6. The CDR3 is made up of 15 amino acids. Germline CDR1 is MGHRA and CDR2 is YSYEKL. The CDR3 DNA sequence: TGCGCCAGCAGCCCTGACGCGGGAGGGACCTACGAGCAGTACTTC. The encoded protein is CASSPDAGGTYEQYF.

The chain links TRBV28 to TRBJ1-5; perhaps TRBD1 as D (6 bases). The V and J ends lost 4 bases and 9 bases respectively, with 13 bases between them. CDR1 MDHEN and CDR2 SYDVKM come from the germline V gene. The CDR3 extends over 13 amino acids. CDR3 nucleotide sequence: TGTGCCAGCAGTTCCCAGGGGTCTGGGCCCCAGCATTTT. The encoded protein is CASSSQGSGPQHF.

The chain links TRBV6-1 to TRBJ2-7, with 8 bases matching TRBD1. Looked up from germline, CDR1 is MNHNS and CDR2 is SASEGT. J gave up 0 bases and V 6 bases, and 7 bases lay outside the gene matches. The CDR3 sequence is 15 residues long. The CDR3 DNA sequence: TGTGCCAGCAGCCTTGAGACAGGGGCCTCCTACGAGCAGTACTTC. Translating it yields CASSLETGASYEQYF.

This clonotype showed up just a few times. J is TRBJ2-5 and V is TRBV6-2 or TRBV6-3; maybe TRBD1 (7 bases). The CDR3 loop spans 15 amino acids. V lost 6 bases to trimming and J lost 3 bases, with 17 bases between them. The V gene's germline CDR1 is MNHEY and CDR2 SVGEGT. The CDR3 sequence: CASSTAQGGKETQYF. The CDR3 DNA sequence: TGTGCCAGCAGCACCGCTCAGGGGGGTAAAGAGACCCAGTACTTC.

This clonotype is medium-sized by share. The chain has TRBV20-1 and TRBJ1-2, with D perhaps matching TRBD1 (6 bases). CDR3 size: 11 residues. The V end lost 2 bases, the J end lost 8 bases, and 9 bases lay between the germline ends. Germline CDR1 and CDR2: DFQATT and SNEGSKA (reference sequence). This CDR3 is CSARRDTGYTF. The CDR3 DNA sequence: TGCAGTGCTAGAAGGGACACAGGCTACACCTTC.

The V gene is TRBV20-1, the J gene TRBJ2-1, with TRBD2 identical over 7 bases. J lost 5 bases, V lost 7 bases, and 11 bases had no gene match. Germline V gene data show CDR1 as DFQATT and CDR2 as SNEGSKA (reference sequence). The CDR3 has 14 residues. CDR3 sequence (DNA): TGCAGTGAACGTCGGCCAGCGGGAAACAATGAGCAGTTCTTC. Protein: CSERRPAGNNEQFF.

This clonotype is categorized as medium-sized. This rearrangement joins TRBV24-1 to TRBJ1-5; 10 bases align to TRBD1. From germline, CDR1 is KGHDR and CDR2 SFDVKD. Trimming at V came to 3 bases and at J to 9 bases, leaving 7 bases not matched to a gene. The CDR3 has 15 residues. The CDR3 nucleotides read TGTGCCACCAGTGATCAAGGACAGGGGGAGATGCCCCAGCATTTT. It codes for CATSDQGQGEMPQHF.

The chain combines TRBV6-5 with TRBJ2-1; the match to TRBD2 covers 14 bases. The J segment lost 10 bases and the V segment lost 4 bases, leaving 9 bases of the junction unmatched. Germline CDR1 reads MNHEY; CDR2 reads SVGAGI. The CDR3 contains 16 residues. Here the CDR3 reads CASSSAGTSGRGEQFF. The DNA for the CDR3 is TGTGCCAGCAGTTCCGCCGGGACTAGCGGGAGAGGAGAGCAGTTCTTC.

This chain connects TRBV2 to TRBJ2-5, with D perhaps matching TRBD1 (6 bases). There are 15 residues in the CDR3. Trimming took off 4 bases at V and 2 bases at J, with 14 bases between the two ends. Germline CDR1 is SNHLY and CDR2 is FYNNEI. DNA of the CDR3: TGTGCCAGCAGTGCCTCGACAGGAGTTCAAGAGACCCAGTACTTC. Its translation is CASSASTGVQETQYF.

This clonotype has only one observation. The rearrangement joins TRBV11-2 to TRBJ1-2, with a weak D call TRBD1 (6 bases). The germline V gene encodes CDR1 SGHAT and CDR2 FQNNGV. The V gene lost 6 bases and the J gene lost 7 bases, with 15 bases spanning the gap. CDR3 length equals 13 residues. CDR3 sequence (DNA): TGTGCCAGCAGACCCTACAGGGCCCGTGGCTACACCTTC. It translates to CASRPYRARGYTF.

The chain carries TRBV19 and TRBJ2-7; D possibly corresponds to TRBD1 (5 bases). V shed 5 bases and J shed 2 bases, with 13 bases lying between them. The germline V gene has CDR1 LNHDA and CDR2 SQIVND (reference sequence). The CDR3 length is 14 residues. The CDR3: CASSWTFAPYEQYF. CDR3 bases: TGTGCCAGTAGTTGGACATTCGCTCCCTACGAGCAGTACTTC.

The chain is built from TRBV6-2 or TRBV6-3 and TRBJ2-1; 9 bases line up with TRBD2. J was trimmed by 3 bases and V by 6 bases; bases with no gene match: 6. This CDR3 region has 15 residues. Germline CDR1 and CDR2: MNHEY and SVGEGT. CDR3: CASSQLAGLYNEQFF. The CDR3, as DNA: TGTGCCAGCAGCCAACTAGCGGGCCTCTACAATGAGCAGTTCTTC.

This clonotype has more than one count but fewer than ten. This chain links TRBV7-9 with TRBJ1-5, with D hard to call. The CDR3 runs to 15 residues. Germline-derived CDR1 and CDR2 are SEHNR and FQNEAQ (reference sequence). Trimming took off 1 base at V and 0 bases at J, with 7 bases between the two ends. CDR3 loop: CASSLVGDSNQPQHF. DNA of the CDR3: TGTGCCAGCAGCTTAGTAGGTGATAGCAATCAGCCCCAGCATTTT.

This sequence joins TRBV27 and TRBJ2-7; D possibly corresponds to TRBD2 (6 bases). Trimming shortened V by 8 bases and J by 2 bases, and 13 bases separated the two germline ends. CDR1 is MNHEY and CDR2 is SMNVEV in the germline V gene (reference sequence). The CDR3 spans 13 residues. CDR3 in DNA: TGTGCCAGCGGTAGCGGAGGAGCCTACGAGCAGTACTTC. This translates into CASGSGGAYEQYF.